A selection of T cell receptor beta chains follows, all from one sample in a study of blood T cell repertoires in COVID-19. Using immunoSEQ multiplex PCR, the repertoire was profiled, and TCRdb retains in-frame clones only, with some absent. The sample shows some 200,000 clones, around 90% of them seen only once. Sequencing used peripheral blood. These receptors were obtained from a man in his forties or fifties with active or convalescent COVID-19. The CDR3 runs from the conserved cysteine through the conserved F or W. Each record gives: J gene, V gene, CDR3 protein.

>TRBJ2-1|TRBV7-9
CASSLAAGDEQFF
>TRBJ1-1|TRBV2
CASSEELLMNTEAFF
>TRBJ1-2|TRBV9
CASSAGRGELDYTF
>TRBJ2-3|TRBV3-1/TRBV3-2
CASRSTGVGTDTQYF
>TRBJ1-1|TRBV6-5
CASSWGRTEAFF
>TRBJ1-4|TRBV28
CASSPTGATNEKLFF
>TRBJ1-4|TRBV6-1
CASSRVPRANEKLFF
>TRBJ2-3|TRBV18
CASSPEEDTQYF
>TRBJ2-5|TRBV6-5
CASSPHNQETQYF
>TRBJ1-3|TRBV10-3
CAISESVSSSGNTIYF
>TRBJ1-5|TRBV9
CASSVAGSNQPQHF
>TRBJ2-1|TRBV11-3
CASSPRLGTSGGDSYNEQFF
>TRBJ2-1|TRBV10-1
CASSEDSYNEQFF
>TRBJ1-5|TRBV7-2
CASSLTDNQPQHF
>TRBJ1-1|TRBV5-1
CASSPERSNTEAFF
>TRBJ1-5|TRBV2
CASSRQGNLNQPQHF
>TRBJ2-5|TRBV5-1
CASSLYSGGFQETQYF
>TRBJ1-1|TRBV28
CASSLSVSLEAFF
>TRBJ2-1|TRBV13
CASSRKPGQGNNEQFF